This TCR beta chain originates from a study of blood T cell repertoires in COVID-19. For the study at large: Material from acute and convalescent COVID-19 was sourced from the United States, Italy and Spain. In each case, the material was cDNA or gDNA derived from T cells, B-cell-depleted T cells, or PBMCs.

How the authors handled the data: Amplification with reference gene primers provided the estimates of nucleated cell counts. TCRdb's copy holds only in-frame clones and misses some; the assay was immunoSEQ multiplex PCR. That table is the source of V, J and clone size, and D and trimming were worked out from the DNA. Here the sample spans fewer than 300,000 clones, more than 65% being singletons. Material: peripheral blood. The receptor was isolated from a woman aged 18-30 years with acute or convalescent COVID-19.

The CDR3 loop reads CASSRRGGLGNTIYF. The CDR3 DNA is TGTGCCAGCAGCCGGCGTGGGGGCCTTGGAAACACCATATATTTT. The rearrangement uses TRBV14 and TRBJ1-3, with D possibly TRBD1 on 6 matching bases. CDR1 is SGHDN and CDR2 is FVKESK in the germline V gene. The CDR3 covers 15 residues. Trimming shortened V by 4 bases and J by 3 bases, and 13 bases separated the two germline ends.